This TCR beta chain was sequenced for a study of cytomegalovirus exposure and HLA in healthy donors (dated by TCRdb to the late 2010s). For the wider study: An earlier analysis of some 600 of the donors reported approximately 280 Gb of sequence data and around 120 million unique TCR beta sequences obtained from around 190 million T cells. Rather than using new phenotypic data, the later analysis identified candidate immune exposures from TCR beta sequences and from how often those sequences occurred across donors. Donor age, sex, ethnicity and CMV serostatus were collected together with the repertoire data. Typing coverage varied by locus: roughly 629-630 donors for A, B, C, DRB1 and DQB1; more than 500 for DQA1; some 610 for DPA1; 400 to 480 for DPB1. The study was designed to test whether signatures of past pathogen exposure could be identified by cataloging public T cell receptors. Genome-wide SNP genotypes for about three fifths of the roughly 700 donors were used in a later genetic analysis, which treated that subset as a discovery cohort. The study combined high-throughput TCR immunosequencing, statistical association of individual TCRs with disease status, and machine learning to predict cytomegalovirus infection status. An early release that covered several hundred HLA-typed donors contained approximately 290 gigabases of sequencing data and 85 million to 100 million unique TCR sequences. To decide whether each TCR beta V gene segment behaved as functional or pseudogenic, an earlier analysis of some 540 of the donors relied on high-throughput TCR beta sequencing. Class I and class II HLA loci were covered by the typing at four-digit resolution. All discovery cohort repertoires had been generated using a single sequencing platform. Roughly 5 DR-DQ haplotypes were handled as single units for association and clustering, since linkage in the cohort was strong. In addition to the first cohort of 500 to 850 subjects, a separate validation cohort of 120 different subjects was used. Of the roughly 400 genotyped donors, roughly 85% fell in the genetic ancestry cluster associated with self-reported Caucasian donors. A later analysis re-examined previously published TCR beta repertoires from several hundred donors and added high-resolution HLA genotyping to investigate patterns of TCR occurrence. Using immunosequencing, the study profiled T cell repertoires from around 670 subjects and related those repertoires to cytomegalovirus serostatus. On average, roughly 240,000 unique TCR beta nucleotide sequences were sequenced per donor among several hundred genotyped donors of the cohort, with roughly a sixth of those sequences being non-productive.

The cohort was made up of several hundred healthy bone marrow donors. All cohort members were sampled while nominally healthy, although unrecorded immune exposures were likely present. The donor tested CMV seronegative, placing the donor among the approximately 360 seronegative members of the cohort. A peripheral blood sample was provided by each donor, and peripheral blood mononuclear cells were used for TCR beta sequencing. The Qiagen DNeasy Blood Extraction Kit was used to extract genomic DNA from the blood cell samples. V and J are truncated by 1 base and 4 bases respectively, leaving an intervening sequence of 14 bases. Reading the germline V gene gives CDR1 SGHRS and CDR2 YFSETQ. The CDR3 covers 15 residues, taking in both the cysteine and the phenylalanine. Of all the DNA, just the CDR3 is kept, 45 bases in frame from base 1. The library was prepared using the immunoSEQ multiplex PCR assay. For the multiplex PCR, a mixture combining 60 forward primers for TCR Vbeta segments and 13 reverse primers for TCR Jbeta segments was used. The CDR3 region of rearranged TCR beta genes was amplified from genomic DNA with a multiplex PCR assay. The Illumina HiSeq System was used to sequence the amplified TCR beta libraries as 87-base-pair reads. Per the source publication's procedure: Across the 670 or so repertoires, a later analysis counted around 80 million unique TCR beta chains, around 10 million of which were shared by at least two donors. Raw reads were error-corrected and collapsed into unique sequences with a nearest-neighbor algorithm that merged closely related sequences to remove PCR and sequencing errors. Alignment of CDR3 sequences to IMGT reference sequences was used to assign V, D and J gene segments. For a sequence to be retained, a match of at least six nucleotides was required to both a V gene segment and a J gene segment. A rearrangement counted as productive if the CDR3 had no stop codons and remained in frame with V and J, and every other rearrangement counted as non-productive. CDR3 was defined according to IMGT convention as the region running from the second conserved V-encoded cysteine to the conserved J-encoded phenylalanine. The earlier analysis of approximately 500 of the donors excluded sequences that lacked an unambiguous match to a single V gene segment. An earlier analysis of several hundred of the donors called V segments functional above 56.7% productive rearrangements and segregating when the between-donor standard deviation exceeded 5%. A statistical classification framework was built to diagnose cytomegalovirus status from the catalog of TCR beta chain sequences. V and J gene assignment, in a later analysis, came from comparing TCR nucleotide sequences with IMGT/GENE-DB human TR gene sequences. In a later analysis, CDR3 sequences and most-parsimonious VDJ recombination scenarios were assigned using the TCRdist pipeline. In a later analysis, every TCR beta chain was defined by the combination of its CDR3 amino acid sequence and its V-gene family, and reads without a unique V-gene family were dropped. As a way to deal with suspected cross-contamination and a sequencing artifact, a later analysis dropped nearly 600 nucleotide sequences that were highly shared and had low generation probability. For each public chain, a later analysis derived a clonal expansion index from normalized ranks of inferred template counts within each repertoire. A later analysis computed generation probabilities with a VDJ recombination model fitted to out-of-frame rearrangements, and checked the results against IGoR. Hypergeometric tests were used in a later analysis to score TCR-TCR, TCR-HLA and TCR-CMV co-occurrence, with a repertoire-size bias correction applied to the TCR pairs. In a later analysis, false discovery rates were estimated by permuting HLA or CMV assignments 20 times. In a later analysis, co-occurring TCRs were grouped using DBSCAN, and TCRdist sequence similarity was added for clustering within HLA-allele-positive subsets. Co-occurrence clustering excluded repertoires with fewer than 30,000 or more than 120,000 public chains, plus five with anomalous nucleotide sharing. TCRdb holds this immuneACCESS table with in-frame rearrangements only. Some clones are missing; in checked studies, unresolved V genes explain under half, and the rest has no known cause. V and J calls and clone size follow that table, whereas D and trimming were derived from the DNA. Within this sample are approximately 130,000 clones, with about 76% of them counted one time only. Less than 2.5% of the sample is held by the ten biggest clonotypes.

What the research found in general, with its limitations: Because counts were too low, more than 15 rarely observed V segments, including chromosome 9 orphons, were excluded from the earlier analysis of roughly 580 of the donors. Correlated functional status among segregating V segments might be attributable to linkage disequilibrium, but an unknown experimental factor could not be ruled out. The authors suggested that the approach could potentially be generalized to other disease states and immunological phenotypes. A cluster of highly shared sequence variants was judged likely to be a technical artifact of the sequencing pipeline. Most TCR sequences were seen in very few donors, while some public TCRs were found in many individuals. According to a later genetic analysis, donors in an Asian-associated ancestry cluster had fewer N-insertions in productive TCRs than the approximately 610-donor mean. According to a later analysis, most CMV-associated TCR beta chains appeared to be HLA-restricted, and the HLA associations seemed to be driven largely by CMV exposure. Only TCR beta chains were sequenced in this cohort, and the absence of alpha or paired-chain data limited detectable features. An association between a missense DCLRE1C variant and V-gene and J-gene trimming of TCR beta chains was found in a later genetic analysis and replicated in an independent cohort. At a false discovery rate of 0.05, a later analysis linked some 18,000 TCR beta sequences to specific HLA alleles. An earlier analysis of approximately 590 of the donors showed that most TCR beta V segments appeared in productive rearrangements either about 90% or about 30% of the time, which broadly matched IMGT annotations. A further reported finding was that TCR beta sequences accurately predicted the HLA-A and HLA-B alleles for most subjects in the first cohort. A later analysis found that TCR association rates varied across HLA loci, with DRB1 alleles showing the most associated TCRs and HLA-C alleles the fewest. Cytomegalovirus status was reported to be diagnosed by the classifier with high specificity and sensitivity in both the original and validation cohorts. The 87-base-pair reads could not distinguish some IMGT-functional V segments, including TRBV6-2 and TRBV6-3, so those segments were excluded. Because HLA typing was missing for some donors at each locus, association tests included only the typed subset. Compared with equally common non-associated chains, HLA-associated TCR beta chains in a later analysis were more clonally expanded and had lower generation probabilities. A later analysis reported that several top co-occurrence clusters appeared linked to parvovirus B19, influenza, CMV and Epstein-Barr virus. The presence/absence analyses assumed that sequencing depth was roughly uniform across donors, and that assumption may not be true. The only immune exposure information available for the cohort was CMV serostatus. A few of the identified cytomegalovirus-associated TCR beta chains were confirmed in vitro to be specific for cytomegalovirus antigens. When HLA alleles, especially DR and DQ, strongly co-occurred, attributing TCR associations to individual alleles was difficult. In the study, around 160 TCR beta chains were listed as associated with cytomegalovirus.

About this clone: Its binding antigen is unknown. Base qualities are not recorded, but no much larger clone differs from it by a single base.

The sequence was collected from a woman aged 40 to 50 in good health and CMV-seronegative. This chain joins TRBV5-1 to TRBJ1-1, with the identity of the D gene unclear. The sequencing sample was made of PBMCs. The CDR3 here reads CASSLLVGVGTEAFF. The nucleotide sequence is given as TGCGCCAGCAGCTTGTTAGTCGGGGTCGGCACTGAAGCTTTCTTT.